Listed here is a single T cell receptor beta chain. Its antigen remains unidentified. This specimen belongs to a study of shared clonotypes between healthy human individuals. The CDR3 has 13 residues. Germline CDR1 and CDR2: SGHAT and FQNNGV. Trimming removed 1 base from V and 7 bases from J, with 10 bases in between. The assay was immunoSEQ multiplex PCR, and TCRdb's table has in-frame clones only and misses some. Counted here are about 180,000 clones, about 93% occurring once; the ten biggest clones make up around 0.067%. Study-wide points: Among non-shared clonotypes, generation probabilities were lower than among those shared by all four donors. Across a handful of donors, naive CD4 shared 4.5% to 6%, naive CD8 under 4%, memory CD4 approximately 2.5%, memory CD8 under 0.5%.

Sample: naive CD4+ T cells sorted from blood. Subset reported: CD45RA+ positively selected. The chain links TRBV11-2 to TRBJ2-5; D perhaps matches TRBD2 (5 bases). The sequence came from a woman in her 30s in good health. CDR3 in DNA: TGTGCCAGCAGCTTAGCGGGGTCGGGGACCCAGTACTTC. Protein: CASSLAGSGTQYF.